These 26 T cell receptor beta chains were sequenced from one sample in a study of T cell repertoires in cytomegalovirus infection. TCRdb independently ran MiXCR on the reads; one entry per CDR3 protein. The sample lists almost 550,000 distinct CDR3 sequences; 16% were seen once. Sequencing was carried out using CD8+ T cells from PBMCs. These receptor sequences come from a human donor in good health (CMV status not recorded). Some clones in this sample may be carry-over from other donors' samples.

This clonotype was seen at least ten times. This chain links TRBV19 with TRBJ1-2; 9 bases are a match to TRBD1. J was trimmed by 7 bases and V by 3 bases; bases with no gene match: 6. The CDR3 spans 14 residues. Germline V CDR1 and CDR2: LNHDA, SQIVND (reference sequence). The CDR3 is CASSIGTGSGGYTF. In DNA, the CDR3 is TGTGCCAGTAGTATCGGGACAGGGAGTGGTGGCTACACCTTC.

In this sample, this clonotype turned up a few times. The chain employs TRBV5-1 and TRBJ1-4; TRBD1 agrees at 9 bases. Per the germline V gene, CDR1 is SGHRS and CDR2 is YFSETQ. There are 14 residues in the CDR3. The trim removed 4 bases at V and 7 bases at J, leaving 5 bases unmatched. CDR3 sequence reads: CASSPTDRGEKLFF. The CDR3, as DNA: TGCGCCAGCAGCCCAACGGACAGGGGTGAAAAACTGTTTTTT.

On this clonotype itself: Sequence at one end of the junction differs from germline and may be a read error. V usage is TRBV11-2 and J usage is TRBJ2-7; a weak D match, TRBD2 (5 bases). Germline CDR1 reads SGHAT; CDR2 reads FQNNGV. The CDR3 is 16 amino acids. CDR3 DNA sequence: TGTGCAAGCAGCGTAGCGAGACGGAGCCACTATGGGGATACGTACTTC. Amino acid sequence: CASSVARRSHYGDTYF.

V is TRBV20-1 and J is TRBJ1-5; 11 nucleotides agree with TRBD1. Germline lookup yields CDR1 DFQATT and CDR2 SNEGSKA (reference sequence). V was clipped by 0 bases and J by 4 bases; unmatched bases: 2. CDR3 size: 15 residues. CDR3 nucleotides: TGCAGTGCTAGAGACCGGGACAGGGGGAATCAGCCCCAGCATTTT. Encoded protein: CSARDRDRGNQPQHF.

This clonotype was detected only a few times. V usage is TRBV7-8 and J usage is TRBJ2-2, with 7 bases fitting TRBD1. The CDR3 spans 19 residues. Trimming took 6 bases from V and 2 from J; bases not matched to a gene: 18. Germline assignment: CDR1 SGHVS and CDR2 FQNEAQ. The CDR3 loop reads CASSSGTVPMFPNTGELFF. The CDR3 region has the DNA TGTGCCAGCAGTTCCGGGACAGTTCCCATGTTTCCAAACACCGGGGAGCTGTTTTTT.

This clonotype was detected ten times or more. The J gene is TRBJ2-1, the V gene TRBV27; 13 bases line up with TRBD2. V trimming: 1 base; J trimming: 6 bases; junction bases outside the gene matches: 15. The CDR3 spans 20 residues. Germline loops: CDR1 MNHEY, CDR2 SMNVEV (reference sequence). CDR3 in DNA: TGTGCCAGCAGTTTATGGGGACTAGCGGGAACTCAAAAAGTCTCCAATGAGCAGTTCTTC. Its translation: CASSLWGLAGTQKVSNEQFF.

There are many counts of this clonotype. This sequence joins TRBV6-5 and TRBJ2-2; 13 nucleotides line up with TRBD2. This CDR3 spans 17 amino acids. V was clipped by 4 bases and J by 3 bases; unmatched bases: 5. CDR1 and CDR2 (germline): MNHEY, SVGAGI. CDR3 bases: TGTGCCAGCAGTTCAGGACTAGCGGGGGCTTACACCGGGGAGCTGTTTTTT. It specifies CASSSGLAGAYTGELFF.

The table lists this clonotype with many counts. The chain employs TRBV12-3 or TRBV12-4 and TRBJ1-1; D remains unclear. The CDR3 totals 14 residues. V was cut by 3 bases and J by 0 bases, with 8 bases left in between. The CDR3 DNA reads as TGTGCCAGCAGTTTCGGCGAGATGAACACTGAAGCTTTCTTT. Amino acids: CASSFGEMNTEAFF.

The chain joins TRBV27 to TRBJ1-4, with D unresolved. This CDR3 is 15 amino acids long. The germline V and J ends were trimmed by 0 bases and 3 bases, with 8 bases remaining between them. CDR1 MNHEY and CDR2 SMNVEV come from the germline V gene (reference sequence). The CDR3 region is CASSLSPGPNEKLFF. The DNA for the CDR3 is TGTGCCAGCAGTTTATCACCGGGCCCTAATGAAAAACTGTTTTTT.

This clonotype was observed at least ten times. The rearrangement joins TRBV7-9 to TRBJ1-4, with 7 nucleotides matching TRBD1. This CDR3 spans 13 amino acids. V dropped 5 bases and J dropped 6; count of bases not matched to a gene: 3. The germline gives CDR1 SEHNR, CDR2 FQNEAQ (reference sequence). This chain's CDR3 is CASSGGTDEKLFF. CDR3 DNA sequence: TGTGCCAGCAGCGGGGGGACAGATGAAAAACTGTTTTTT.

Notes on this clonotype: A much larger clone lies a single base off, so this may be a read error. The final CDR3 position lacks the conserved phenylalanine or tryptophan, pointing to a likely read error. The rearrangement uses TRBV15 and TRBJ2-1, with 11 bases identical to TRBD2. The V and J ends lost 1 base and 6 bases, in that order; junction bases with no gene match: 14. The CDR3 extends over 19 amino acids. Germline-derived CDR1 and CDR2 are LNHNV and YYDKDF (reference sequence). The CDR3 loop reads CATSRAPGLAEDHGNEQFL. As DNA, the CDR3 is TGTGCCACCAGCAGAGCCCCGGGACTAGCGGAGGACCACGGCAATGAGCAGTTCCTC.

The table lists this clonotype with a few counts. V usage is TRBV27 and J usage is TRBJ1-5; D unresolved. Trimming pared 0 bases from V and 5 bases from J, leaving 5 bases between. CDR3 size: 13 residues. Germline lookup yields CDR1 MNHEY and CDR2 SMNVEV (reference sequence). The CDR3 DNA is TGTGCCAGCAGTTTATCGGTGGATCAGCCCCAGCATTTT. Amino acids: CASSLSVDQPQHF.

The table lists this clonotype with many counts. The chain combines TRBV7-2 with TRBJ2-4, with D perhaps matching TRBD2 (5 bases). CDR1 is SGHTA, CDR2 FQGNSA, per germline. CDR3 length: 15 amino acids. V was pared by 1 base and J by 5 bases, with 12 bases between. Here the CDR3 reads CASSLVPGVENIQYF. In DNA form, the CDR3 reads TGTGCCAGCAGCTTAGTACCCGGGGTCGAAAACATTCAGTACTTC.

A few counts support this clonotype. The chain uses TRBV2 and TRBJ2-1, with D unclear. CDR3 length: 14 residues. Trimming removed 3 bases from V and 8 bases from J, with 14 bases in between. Germline CDR1 SNHLY, CDR2 FYNNEI. Here the CDR3 reads CASSDPRLGHEQFF. The CDR3 coding sequence is TGTGCCAGCAGTGATCCTCGGTTGGGTCATGAGCAGTTCTTC.

The chain uses TRBV19 and TRBJ2-1, with no clear D. CDR1 and CDR2 (germline): LNHDA, SQIVND (reference sequence). The V end was cut by 5 bases, the J end by 4 bases, with 15 bases between. There are 15 residues in the CDR3. The CDR3 DNA sequence: TGTGCCAGTAGTCTCCGGGCCGGGCGGTACAATGAGCAGTTCTTC. It is translated as CASSLRAGRYNEQFF.

This clonotype was found many times. The rearrangement links TRBV11-3 to TRBJ2-1, with TRBD1 as a possible D gene (6 bases). This CDR3 comprises 15 residues. The V and J ends lost 5 bases and 4 bases respectively, with 15 bases between them. CDR1 is SGHNT, CDR2 YENEEA, per germline. The CDR3 DNA is TGTGCCAGCAGCCCTGGGGGCAGGGAATACAATGAGCAGTTCTTC. Its protein is CASSPGGREYNEQFF.

This clonotype was seen at least ten times. The chain joins TRBV28 to TRBJ2-7, with D maybe TRBD2 (6 bases). CDR3 length equals 13 residues. Trimming removed 3 bases from V and 2 bases from J, with 8 bases in between. Germline CDR1 MDHEN, CDR2 SYDVKM. The CDR3 loop reads CASSFKRAYEQYF. CDR3 DNA: TGTGCCAGCAGTTTTAAGCGGGCCTACGAGCAGTACTTC.

The gene calls are TRBV9 and TRBJ1-5; D unclear. CDR3 length equals 15 residues. V was cut by 0 bases and J by 0 bases, with 7 bases left in between. Germline values: CDR1 SGDLS, CDR2 YYNGEE. The chain's CDR3 is CASSVEGNSNQPQHF. The CDR3 DNA sequence: TGTGCCAGCAGCGTAGAAGGGAATAGCAATCAGCCCCAGCATTTT.

The rearrangement uses TRBV5-4 and TRBJ2-3, with D possibly being TRBD2 (5 bases). Trimming took off 3 bases at V and 2 bases at J, with 13 bases between the two ends. CDR3 length: 15 amino acids. Germline lookup yields CDR1 SGHNT and CDR2 YYREEE (reference sequence). The CDR3 region has the DNA TGTGCCAGCAGCTCTCAGCGGCAGCCCACAGATACGCAGTATTTT. This translates into CASSSQRQPTDTQYF.

This clonotype has more than one count but fewer than ten. CDR3 DNA: TGTGCCAGCAGTTTGGGATTTAGCGGGAGGGCCGACGAGCAGTACTTC. Its translation: CASSLGFSGRADEQYF. J is TRBJ2-7 and V is TRBV28; 11 positions match TRBD2. The V segment lost 3 bases and the J segment 5 bases; nucleotides outside the gene matches: 9. Germline lookup yields CDR1 MDHEN and CDR2 SYDVKM. The CDR3 runs to 16 residues. The whole variable domain, remainder taken from reference TRBV28 and TRBJ2-7, is DVKVTQSSRYLVKRTGEKVFLECVQDMDHENMFWYRQDPGLGLRLIYFSYDVKMKEKGDIPEGYSVSREKKERFSLILESASTNQTSMYLCASSLGFSGRADEQYFGPGTRLTVT.

Concerning this clonotype itself: This may arise from a read error, as a much more abundant clone is one base away. The V call is TRBV6-6, the J call TRBJ1-1; D gene uncertain. The CDR3 sequence is 14 residues long. Per germline, CDR1 MNHNY and CDR2 SVGAGI (reference sequence). CDR3 protein: CASSYGDTNTEVFF. DNA of the CDR3: TGTGCCAGCAGTTACGGAGACACGAACACTGAAGTTTTCTTT.

The chain has TRBV12-3 or TRBV12-4 and TRBJ1-2; D not certain. The length of the CDR3 is 13 residues. Trimming removed 11 bases from V and 0 bases from J, with 13 bases in between. The CDR3 nucleotides read TGTGCCGCCCGGAATAGAGCTAACTATGGCTACACCTTC. Protein: CAARNRANYGYTF.

At least ten counts were recorded for this clonotype. This chain joins TRBV20-1 and TRBJ1-5, with D unresolved. Germline CDR1 is DFQATT and CDR2 is SNEGSKA (reference sequence). The CDR3 has 13 amino acids. Between the trimmed V and J ends, which lost 3 bases and 0 bases, there was a span of 6 bases. The CDR3 sequence: CSASPYSNQPQHF. In DNA, the CDR3 is TGCAGTGCTAGCCCGTATAGCAATCAGCCCCAGCATTTT.

Many counts were recorded for this clonotype. The genes are TRBV7-9 and TRBJ1-4; weak D call: TRBD1 (5 bases). Germline CDR1 reads SEHNR; CDR2 reads FQNEAQ (reference sequence). V was shortened by 1 base and J by 11 bases, with 17 bases between the two germline ends. The CDR3 is 15 amino acids. In DNA form, the CDR3 reads TGTGCCAGCAGCTTAGGAGGCCAGGGCGAAACGAAACTGTTTTTT. It specifies CASSLGGQGETKLFF.

This clonotype has a count of ten or more. The gene calls are TRBV7-8 and TRBJ2-7; 9 bases map to TRBD1. The CDR3 runs to 15 residues. V dropped 5 bases and J dropped 7; count of bases not matched to a gene: 12. Germline CDR1 SGHVS, CDR2 FQNEAQ. In DNA form, the CDR3 reads TGTGCCAGCAGCCCCGCCGGGACAGGGCGTCGAGAGCAGTACTTC. Encoded protein: CASSPAGTGRREQYF.

This clonotype was found a few times. The chain is built from TRBV27 and TRBJ1-2; TRBD1 might be the D (5 bases). Germline CDR1 reads MNHEY; CDR2 reads SMNVEV (reference sequence). This CDR3 is built from 13 residues. Deletions cut 6 bases from V and 8 bases from J, with 16 bases between. The CDR3 loop reads CASSIGTTQGYTF. The CDR3 DNA follows: TGTGCCAGCAGCATCGGGACTACCCAAGGCTACACCTTC.